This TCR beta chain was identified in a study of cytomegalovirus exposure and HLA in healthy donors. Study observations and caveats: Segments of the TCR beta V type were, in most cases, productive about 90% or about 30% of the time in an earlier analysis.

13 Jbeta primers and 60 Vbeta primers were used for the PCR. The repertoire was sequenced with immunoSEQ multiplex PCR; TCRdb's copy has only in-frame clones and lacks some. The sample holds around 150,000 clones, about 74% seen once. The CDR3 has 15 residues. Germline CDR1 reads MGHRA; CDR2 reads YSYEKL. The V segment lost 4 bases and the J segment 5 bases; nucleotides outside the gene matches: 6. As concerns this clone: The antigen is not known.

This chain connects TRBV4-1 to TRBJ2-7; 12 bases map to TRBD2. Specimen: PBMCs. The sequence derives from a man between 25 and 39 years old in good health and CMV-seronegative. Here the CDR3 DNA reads TGCGCCAGCAGCCCCCTAGCGGGAGGGCCCCACGAGCAGTACTTC. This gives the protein CASSPLAGGPHEQYF.